Below, 4 T cell receptor beta chains from the same sample are listed, as sequenced in a study of shared clonotypes between healthy human individuals. Sequencing was performed with immunoSEQ multiplex PCR; in TCRdb, only in-frame clones are kept and a portion is missing. The profile shows about half a million clones, approximately 79% of them singletons. The sequencing sample was made of PBMCs. The receptors were gathered from a middle-aged woman in good health. Some clones in this sample may be carry-over from other donors' samples.

The chain uses TRBV7-9 and TRBJ1-1; D possibly corresponds to TRBD1 (5 bases). Trimming shortened V by 6 bases and J by 5 bases, and 13 bases separated the two germline ends. The CDR3 loop spans 13 amino acids. Per germline, CDR1 SEHNR and CDR2 FQNEAQ (reference sequence). For the CDR3, the DNA is TGTGCCAGCAGACGGGACCTTGGGACTGAAGCTTTCTTT. This gives the protein CASRRDLGTEAFF.

The table lists this clone with a few counts. The chain combines TRBV7-3 with TRBJ2-3; tentatively, D is TRBD2 (6 bases). There are 14 residues in the CDR3. Germline values: CDR1 SGHTA, CDR2 FQGTGA. V dropped 4 bases and J dropped 4 bases, with 12 bases sitting between them. The CDR3 nucleotides are TGTGCCAGCAGCTCCGCTCCTAGCGCAGATACGCAGTATTTT. It yields the protein CASSSAPSADTQYF.

This chain connects TRBV27 to TRBJ2-3; 13 positions match TRBD2. The germline V gene encodes CDR1 MNHEY and CDR2 SMNVEV (reference sequence). V trimming: 6 bases; J trimming: 6 bases; junction bases outside the gene matches: 9. This CDR3 comprises 16 residues. The CDR3: CASSVRLAGGGDTQYF. Here the CDR3 DNA reads TGTGCCAGCAGCGTAAGACTAGCGGGAGGAGGGGATACGCAGTATTTT.

CDR3 protein: CASSILPIRGSHNYGYTF. CDR3 bases: TGTGCCAGTAGTATCCTCCCGATTCGGGGGTCCCATAACTATGGCTACACCTTC. V and J are TRBV19 and TRBJ1-2; maybe TRBD1 (5 bases). V gave up 3 bases and J gave up 1 base, with 21 bases separating them. The germline V gene has CDR1 LNHDA and CDR2 SQIVND (reference sequence). This CDR3 has 18 amino acids.